The 21 T cell receptor beta chains below were found in one sample sequenced in a study of human T cells and chemical hapten exposure. TCRdb re-derived calls from the 5' RACE reads in MiXCR, one entry per CDR3 protein. The sample yields around 140,000 distinct CDR3 sequences, 4.1% seen once. From whole blood left unfractionated, total RNA was extracted. The receptors here all came from a female donor in good health.

Many counts were recorded for this clonotype. J is TRBJ2-3 and V is TRBV6-2 or TRBV6-3; D might be TRBD2 (6 bases). The CDR3 runs to 11 residues. CDR1 MNHEY and CDR2 SVGEGT come from the germline V gene. Trimming stripped 10 bases from V and 13 bases from J, with 18 bases between. As DNA, the CDR3 is TGTGCCACCAGCGCCGGCTGGAGGGAGTATTTT. This gives the protein CATSAGWREYF.

V gene TRBV15 combines with J gene TRBJ1-1; 7 bases match TRBD1. Trimming took 5 bases from V and 1 from J; bases not matched to a gene: 4. The CDR3 has 14 residues. Looked up from germline, CDR1 is LNHNV and CDR2 is YYDKDF (reference sequence). The chain's CDR3 is CATSWTGRNTEAFF. CDR3 DNA sequence: TGTGCCACCAGCTGGACAGGACGGAACACTGAAGCTTTCTTT.

This clonotype was counted at least ten times. The rearrangement links TRBV7-8 to TRBJ2-1; TRBD2 might be the D (6 bases). Trimming removed 3 bases at V and 5 bases at J, with 11 bases between. Looked up from germline, CDR1 is SGHVS and CDR2 is FQNEAQ. The CDR3 contains 14 residues. CDR3 nucleotide sequence: TGTGCCAGCAGCTTTTCGGAGGGGAACAATGAGCAGTTCTTC. Its protein is CASSFSEGNNEQFF.

This clonotype appeared many times. The V gene is TRBV6-6, the J gene TRBJ1-5; no reliable D call. This CDR3 region has 16 residues. Germline V lookup: CDR1 MNHNY, CDR2 SVGAGI (reference sequence). The germline V and J ends were trimmed by 1 base and 3 bases, with 13 bases remaining between them. The CDR3 protein is CASSYYGGEHNQPQHF. CDR3 nucleotide sequence: TGTGCCAGCAGTTACTACGGCGGGGAGCACAATCAGCCCCAGCATTTT.

There are a few counts of this clonotype. It may be a read error: a sequence one base away is much more abundant. This sequence joins TRBV28 and TRBJ2-1, with D tentatively TRBD1 (5 bases). This CDR3 comprises 13 residues. Per germline, CDR1 MDHEN and CDR2 SYDVKM. V was pared by 4 bases and J by 7 bases, with 11 bases between. The CDR3 spells CASSCAPGNEQFF. The CDR3 coding sequence is TGTGCCAGCAGTTGCGCCCCAGGGAATGAGCAGTTCTTC.

This clonotype appeared many times. The chain uses TRBV28 and TRBJ2-7; TRBD1 agrees at 11 bases. Germline loops: CDR1 MDHEN, CDR2 SYDVKM. J lost 2 bases, V lost 6 bases, and 6 bases had no gene match. This CDR3 region has 15 residues. The CDR3 loop reads CASRRGTGGPYEQYF. As DNA, the CDR3 is TGTGCCAGCAGGCGAGGGACAGGGGGACCCTACGAGCAGTACTTC.

This clonotype came up many times. The genes are TRBV5-1 and TRBJ2-1, with D perhaps matching TRBD2 (6 bases). The CDR3 is made up of 16 amino acids. Germline CDR1 SGHRS, CDR2 YFSETQ. V was trimmed by 4 bases and J by 2 bases, leaving 16 bases between them. The DNA for the CDR3 is TGCGCCAGCAGCCCCGGCGGGGTCACCCCCTACAATGAGCAGTTCTTC. As protein: CASSPGGVTPYNEQFF.

In this sample, this clonotype turned up many times. This sequence joins TRBV6-5 and TRBJ2-1, with D unresolved. The CDR3 covers 12 residues. Looked up from germline, CDR1 is MNHEY and CDR2 is SVGAGI. The ends were cut back, 6 bases at V and 9 bases at J, with 12 bases in the middle. The CDR3 DNA reads as TGTGCCAGCAGCTACACTTGGGGTGAGCAGTTCTTC. Its protein product is CASSYTWGEQFF.

This clonotype was detected ten times or more. The V and J genes are TRBV3-1 and TRBJ2-7, with D unclear. Germline-derived CDR1 and CDR2 are LGHDT and YNNKEL (reference sequence). Trimming cost V 4 bases and J 3 bases, with 4 bases left between them. This CDR3 spans 11 amino acids. This chain's CDR3 is CASSRNYEQYF. The CDR3 nucleotides read TGTGCCAGCAGCCGGAACTACGAGCAGTACTTC.

This clonotype was seen at least ten times. The V and J genes are TRBV7-3 and TRBJ2-3; 7 bases agree with TRBD2. V shed 5 bases, J shed 1 base, and the junction held 9 bases outside the gene matches. The CDR3 is 16 amino acids. Germline lookup yields CDR1 SGHTA and CDR2 FQGTGA. CDR3 DNA: TGTGCCAGCAGCCCCTACCCGAGCGGGGGCACAGATACGCAGTATTTT. Translated, it gives CASSPYPSGGTDTQYF.

This clonotype was detected many times. The chain couples TRBV6-2 or TRBV6-3 to TRBJ2-1; D is uncertain. Germline V gene lookup returns CDR1 MNHEY and CDR2 SVGEGT. This CDR3 contains 12 residues. Trimming cost V 6 bases and J 10 bases, with 13 bases left between them. The CDR3 loop is CASSRRDREQFF. As DNA, the CDR3 is TGTGCCAGCAGCCGACGTGATCGCGAGCAGTTCTTC.

This clonotype occurred many times. The V and J genes are TRBV9 and TRBJ2-3; TRBD2 aligns across 9 bases. Looked up from germline, CDR1 is SGDLS and CDR2 is YYNGEE. This CDR3 region has 17 residues. The V and J ends lost 0 bases and 4 bases, in that order; junction bases with no gene match: 9. In DNA form, the CDR3 reads TGTGCCAGCAGCGTAGAGTGGGCTAGCGGGGATTCAGATACGCAGTATTTT. As protein: CASSVEWASGDSDTQYF.

At least ten counts were recorded for this clonotype. This chain uses TRBV20-1 with TRBJ1-1, with 10 nucleotides matching TRBD1. The CDR3 length is 13 residues. The germline V gene has CDR1 DFQATT and CDR2 SNEGSKA (reference sequence). Germline trimming cut 4 bases from V and 11 bases from J; bases unmatched to any gene: 10. CDR3 amino acids: CSAITGTGEGAFF. CDR3 nucleotide sequence: TGCAGTGCTATCACCGGGACAGGGGAAGGCGCTTTCTTT.

This clonotype occurred a few times. The chain uses TRBV2 and TRBJ1-5; TRBD1 is a possible D gene (6 bases). CDR1 SNHLY and CDR2 FYNNEI come from the germline V gene. The CDR3 totals 18 residues. Trimming removed 3 bases at V and 5 bases at J, with 23 bases between. CDR3 amino acids: CASSDPVPLDRLDQPQHF. The CDR3 nucleotides are TGTGCCAGCAGTGATCCGGTACCTCTTGACAGGCTGGATCAGCCCCAGCATTTT.

In this sample, this clonotype turned up many times. The J gene is TRBJ1-2, the V gene TRBV5-1; D gene uncertain. There are 17 residues in the CDR3. The germline CDR1 and CDR2 sequences are SGHRS and YFSETQ. Trimming cost V 1 base and J 4 bases, with 20 bases left between them. CDR3: CASSLSNPARAGYGYTF. DNA for the CDR3: TGCGCCAGCAGCTTGTCTAATCCGGCCCGCGCAGGCTATGGCTACACCTTC.

This clonotype was seen only a few times. The chain is built from TRBV7-8 and TRBJ2-1, with 10 bases that match TRBD2. The CDR3 sequence is 15 residues long. The junction had 10 bases not matched to a gene; V was cut back by 2 bases and J by 12 bases. Per germline, CDR1 SGHVS and CDR2 FQNEAQ. CDR3 region: CASSLSSSGGWGQFF. CDR3 sequence (DNA): TGTGCCAGCAGCTTATCGTCTAGCGGGGGATGGGGGCAGTTCTTC.

CDR3 in amino acids: CATKFPGQTRNTEAFF. The CDR3, as DNA: TGCGCCACCAAGTTCCCGGGACAGACCAGGAACACTGAAGCTTTCTTT. The chain has TRBV5-1 and TRBJ1-1; 7 bases agree with TRBD1. The junction had 15 bases not matched to a gene; V was cut back by 9 bases and J by 1 base. The CDR3 totals 16 residues. Germline values: CDR1 SGHRS, CDR2 YFSETQ.

In this sample, this clonotype turned up many times. The V and J genes are TRBV7-2 and TRBJ1-5; D is uncertain. Germline lookup yields CDR1 SGHTA and CDR2 FQGNSA. V dropped 1 base and J dropped 0 bases, with 4 bases sitting between them. The CDR3 consists of 14 residues. CDR3 bases: TGTGCCAGCAGCTTAGGTGTTAGCAATCAGCCCCAGCATTTT. Its translation is CASSLGVSNQPQHF.

In this sample, this clonotype turned up a few times. The V call is TRBV7-2, the J call TRBJ1-6; D may be TRBD1 (5 bases). The CDR3 sequence is 17 residues long. The ends were cut back, 1 base at V and 7 bases at J, with 17 bases in the middle. The germline gives CDR1 SGHTA, CDR2 FQGNSA. The CDR3 region has the DNA TGTGCCAGCAGCTTAGTTGGGGGATCGGTACCGAATTCACCCCTCCACTTT. Residues: CASSLVGGSVPNSPLHF.

This clonotype was recorded at least ten times. The V and J genes are TRBV3-1 and TRBJ1-1; D unresolved. Trimming stripped 4 bases from V and 2 bases from J, with 11 bases between. CDR1 is LGHDT and CDR2 is YNNKEL in the germline V gene (reference sequence). CDR3 length: 14 residues. In DNA form, the CDR3 reads TGTGCCAGCAGCCCTTACTGGGATAACACTGAAGCTTTCTTT. Amino acids: CASSPYWDNTEAFF. Using reference TRBV3-1 and TRBJ1-1 for the parts outside the CDR3, the full variable domain is DTAVSQTPKYLVTQMGNDKSIKCEQNLGHDTMYWYKQDSKKFLKIMFSYNNKELIINETVPNRFSPKSPDKAHLNLHINSLELGDSAVYFCASSPYWDNTEAFFGQGTRLTVV.

In its sample, this clonotype was seen many times. The chain has TRBV29-1 and TRBJ1-1; tentatively, D is TRBD1 (5 bases). From germline, CDR1 is SQVTM and CDR2 ANQGSEA. V shed 5 bases and J shed 0 bases, with 10 bases lying between them. The CDR3 covers 13 residues. The CDR3 loop reads CSVLKDMNTEAFF. In DNA, the CDR3 is TGCAGCGTTTTGAAGGACATGAACACTGAAGCTTTCTTT.